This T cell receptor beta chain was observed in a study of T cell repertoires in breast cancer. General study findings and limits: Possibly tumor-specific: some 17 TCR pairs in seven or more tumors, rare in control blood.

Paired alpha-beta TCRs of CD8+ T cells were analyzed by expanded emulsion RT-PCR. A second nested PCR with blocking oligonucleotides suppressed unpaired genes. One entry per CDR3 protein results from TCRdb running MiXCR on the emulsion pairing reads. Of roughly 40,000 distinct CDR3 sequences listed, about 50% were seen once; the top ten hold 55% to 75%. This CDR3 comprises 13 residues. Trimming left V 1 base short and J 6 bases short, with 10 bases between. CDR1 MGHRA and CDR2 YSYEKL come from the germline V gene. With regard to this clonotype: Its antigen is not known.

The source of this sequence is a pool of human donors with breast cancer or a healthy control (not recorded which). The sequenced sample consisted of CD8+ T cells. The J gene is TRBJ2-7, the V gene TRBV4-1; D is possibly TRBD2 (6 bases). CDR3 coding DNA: TGCGCCAGCAGCCAAGGACGGGAGCCCGAGCAGTACTTC. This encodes CASSQGREPEQYF.